This T cell receptor (beta chain) was obtained from a study of control samples from healthy donors and cancer patients. CDR3 length: 13 residues. V was pared by 5 bases and J by 11 bases, with 11 bases of the junction left unmatched. CDR1 SGHDN and CDR2 FVKESK come from the germline V gene. Data came from immunoSEQ multiplex PCR; TCRdb stores just in-frame clones and leaves some out. The table lists about 150,000 clones, about 90% of them singletons. Source material: blood. The clonotype was recovered from a woman in her forties in good health. The chain links TRBV14 to TRBJ1-1; 7 bases line up with TRBD1. CDR3 residues: CASSSRAGGLAFF. CDR3 DNA sequence: TGTGCCAGCAGCTCCAGGGCAGGGGGTCTTGCTTTCTTT.